This T cell receptor (beta chain) was retrieved from a study of shared clonotypes between healthy human individuals. General study findings and limits: Naive subsets generally had larger estimated richness than memory subsets.

As regards this clone: Antigen: not known.

V was cut by 5 bases and J by 0 bases, with 14 bases left in between. The CDR3 covers 17 residues. CDR1 MDHEN and CDR2 SYDVKM come from the germline V gene. Assay runs were performed at deep level. Sequencing used immunoSEQ multiplex PCR; TCRdb keeps in-frame clones, though not all of them. This sample yields roughly 1,000,000 clones, of which around 78% are seen a single time; roughly 0.57% belongs to the top ten. The chain uses TRBV28 and TRBJ2-6; unclear D gene. This TCR came from a man younger than 30 in good health. Some clones in this sample may be carry-over from other donors' samples. The sequenced sample was memory CD4+ T cells from PBMCs. As to subset: CD45RA-negative fraction. As DNA, the CDR3 is TGTGCCAGCAGTCCCTTTTGGAGTGTCTCTGGGGCCAACGTCCTGACTTTC. This gives the protein CASSPFWSVSGANVLTF.